One and the same sample provided the 2 T cell receptor beta chains below, sequenced in a study of blood T cells in healthy people across ages. Primed by a sample-barcoded 5' primer and a J-beta primer mix, a second PCR proceeded for about 6 to 12 cycles. TCRdb reanalysed the 5' RACE reads using MiXCR and keeps one entry per CDR3 protein. The sample contains around 2 million distinct CDR3 sequences, roughly 43% of which appear only once. The source material was blood. The receptors were sampled from a human donor in good health.

The genes are TRBV29-1 and TRBJ2-1; TRBD2 might be the D (6 bases). The CDR3 is 12 amino acids. CDR1 is SQVTM, CDR2 ANQGSEA, per germline. V lost 5 bases to trimming and J lost 7 bases, with 12 bases between them. In DNA form, the CDR3 reads TGCAGCGTTTTCCGGGGGAGGAATGAGCAGTTCTTC. This codes for CSVFRGRNEQFF.

The gene calls are TRBV20-1 and TRBJ2-5, with TRBD1 matching over 7 bases. V lost 1 base, J lost 11 bases, and 13 bases stayed unmatched. Looked up from germline, CDR1 is DFQATT and CDR2 is SNEGSKA (reference sequence). This CDR3 is built from 14 residues. The chain's CDR3 is CSARGGQQESSQYF. CDR3 bases: TGCAGTGCTAGAGGGGGACAGCAGGAAAGTTCGCAGTACTTC.